The clone carrying this T cell receptor beta chain has a handful of counts. The data derive from a study of cytomegalovirus exposure and HLA in healthy donors. Primers included in the PCR were 60 Vbeta and 13 Jbeta primers. Sequencing used immunoSEQ multiplex PCR; TCRdb keeps in-frame clones, though not all of them. The sample contains 100,000 to 150,000 clones, approximately 78% of which appear only once. In germline, CDR1 is WNHNN, CDR2 SYGVQD (reference sequence). The germline V and J ends were trimmed by 1 base and 4 bases, with 11 bases remaining between them. The CDR3 runs to 15 residues. The rearrangement links TRBV10-1 to TRBJ2-1, with D perhaps TRBD1 (5 bases). The sample comprised PBMCs. This sequence originates from a woman aged 30 to 39 in good health and CMV-seronegative. CDR3 loop: CASSEFQGLYNEQFF. DNA of the CDR3: TGCGCCAGCAGTGAGTTCCAGGGTTTGTACAATGAGCAGTTCTTC.